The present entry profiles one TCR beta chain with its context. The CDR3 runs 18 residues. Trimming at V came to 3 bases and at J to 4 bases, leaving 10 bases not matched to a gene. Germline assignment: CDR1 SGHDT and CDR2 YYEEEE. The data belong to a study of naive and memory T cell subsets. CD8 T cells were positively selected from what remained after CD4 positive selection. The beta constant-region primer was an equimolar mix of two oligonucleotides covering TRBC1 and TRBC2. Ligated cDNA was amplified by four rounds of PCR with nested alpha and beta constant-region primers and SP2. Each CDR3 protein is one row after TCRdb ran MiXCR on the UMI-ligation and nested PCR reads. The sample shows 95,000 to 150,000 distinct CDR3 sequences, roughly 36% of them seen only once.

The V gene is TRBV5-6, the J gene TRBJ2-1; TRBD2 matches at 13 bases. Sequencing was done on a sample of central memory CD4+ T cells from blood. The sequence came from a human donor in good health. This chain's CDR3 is CASSSTREGLAGYNEQFF. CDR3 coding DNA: TGTGCCAGCAGCTCAACCCGAGAGGGACTAGCGGGGTACAATGAGCAGTTCTTC.